These 10 T cell receptor beta chains were sequenced from one sample in a study of T cells in Graves' hyperthyroidism and ophthalmopathy. Amplified TCR beta CDR3 regions derived from RNA transcripts. The HTBI primer set served for first-round RT-PCR of the TCR CDR3. Using its own MiXCR run on the multiplex PCR reads, TCRdb lists one record per CDR3 protein. The sample holds approximately 620,000 distinct CDR3 sequences; about 14% are singletons and the top ten take under 7%. Input material: blood. The receptor set was obtained from a woman between 25 and 40 years old with Graves' hyperthyroidism that later progressed to Graves' ophthalmopathy.

The rearrangement links TRBV2 to TRBJ2-2, with 8 positions matching TRBD2. CDR1 is SNHLY and CDR2 is FYNNEI in the germline V gene. The CDR3 has 16 residues. V shed 5 bases, J shed 3 bases, and the junction held 8 bases outside the gene matches. The CDR3 here is CASSISAGEDTGELFF. The CDR3 nucleotides are TGTGCCAGCAGTATCTCAGCGGGAGAGGACACCGGGGAGCTGTTTTTT.

This clonotype was counted ten times or more. The chain links TRBV11-2 to TRBJ2-3, with D unresolved. The CDR3 runs to 16 residues. V was cut by 5 bases and J by 4 bases, with 19 bases left in between. Looked up from germline, CDR1 is SGHAT and CDR2 is FQNNGV. In DNA form, the CDR3 reads TGTGCCAGCAGCAGCCCTGAGGACCCCGACCCAGATACGCAGTATTTT. This gives the protein CASSSPEDPDPDTQYF.

This clonotype was counted at least ten times. This sequence joins TRBV20-1 and TRBJ1-3, with 7 bases fitting TRBD1. J lost 4 bases, V lost 6 bases, and 6 bases had no gene match. Looked up from germline, CDR1 is DFQATT and CDR2 is SNEGSKA (reference sequence). The CDR3 has 13 residues. CDR3 loop: CSAHRGGGNTIYF. CDR3 DNA sequence: TGCAGTGCCCACAGGGGTGGGGGAAACACCATATATTTT.

This clonotype was counted at least ten times. V is TRBV24-1 and J is TRBJ1-3; D not certain. The germline gives CDR1 KGHDR, CDR2 SFDVKD. There are 18 residues in the CDR3. Trimming cost V 5 bases and J 0 bases, with 19 bases left between them. CDR3: CATSGPIPDEPSGNTIYF. The CDR3 DNA sequence: TGTGCCACCAGTGGACCTATACCGGACGAACCCTCTGGAAACACCATATATTTT.

In this sample, this clonotype turned up a few times. V gene TRBV5-5 combines with J gene TRBJ2-7, with D possibly TRBD1 on 6 matching bases. Trimming took 4 bases from V and 0 from J, leaving 17 bases between them. This CDR3 contains 16 residues. Germline CDR1 and CDR2: SGHKS and YYEKEE (reference sequence). The CDR3 nucleotides are TGTGCCAGCAGCCCCCCCCGGGACACCCCCTCCTACGAGCAGTACTTC. Translation gives CASSPPRDTPSYEQYF.

This clonotype was counted ten times or more. This chain uses TRBV30 with TRBJ1-5; 8 bases are shared with TRBD1. Germline values: CDR1 GTSNPN, CDR2 SVGIG (reference sequence). V was clipped by 2 bases and J by 5 bases; unmatched bases: 11. This CDR3 has 16 residues. CDR3: CAWSHTGGRFHQPQHF. CDR3 in DNA: TGTGCCTGGAGTCATACAGGGGGGCGATTCCATCAGCCCCAGCATTTT.

The chain couples TRBV7-9 to TRBJ2-3, with D possibly being TRBD1 (6 bases). Germline CDR1 is SEHNR and CDR2 is FQNEAQ (reference sequence). V lost 3 bases and J lost 4, with 20 bases in between. CDR3 length: 17 amino acids. CDR3 residues: CASSFSMTGFLSDTQYF. The CDR3 DNA reads as TGTGCCAGCAGCTTCTCCATGACAGGTTTTCTATCAGATACGCAGTATTTT.

Many counts were recorded for this clonotype. V and J are TRBV27 and TRBJ1-2; 9 nucleotides agree with TRBD1. The V segment lost 7 bases and the J segment 8 bases; nucleotides outside the gene matches: 8. Germline V gene data show CDR1 as MNHEY and CDR2 as SMNVEV (reference sequence). The CDR3 length is 13 residues. CDR3 in DNA: TGTGCCAGCACTCCTAGGACAGGGGAAGGCTACACCTTC. It encodes CASTPRTGEGYTF.

The chain joins TRBV28 to TRBJ2-2, with 10 positions matching TRBD2. The CDR3 consists of 18 residues. With 2 bases clipped from V and 5 bases from J, the junction kept 11 bases outside the gene matches. The germline gives CDR1 MDHEN, CDR2 SYDVKM. The CDR3 reads CASSLGLAGVSGTGELFF. DNA of the CDR3: TGTGCCAGCAGTTTAGGGCTAGCGGGAGTCTCCGGGACCGGGGAGCTGTTTTTT.

This clonotype occurred many times. The chain couples TRBV28 to TRBJ2-7, with D perhaps assigned TRBD1 or TRBD2 (5 bases each). The V gene lost 2 bases and the J gene lost 7 bases, with 15 bases spanning the gap. The CDR3 is made up of 14 amino acids. The germline CDR1 and CDR2 sequences are MDHEN and SYDVKM. The CDR3 nucleotides are TGTGCCAGCAGTTTAATGGGACCGCTTAGGGAGCAGTACTTC. This codes for CASSLMGPLREQYF.